A single T cell receptor (beta chain) is shown here with its context. As yet, its antigen is unknown. Amplification used 60 Vbeta primers and 13 Jbeta primers. Here immunoSEQ multiplex PCR was the method, and the copy in TCRdb shows in-frame clones only, minus some. The sample includes about 65,000 clones, approximately 80% of them seen just once. These data are taken from a study of cytomegalovirus exposure and HLA in healthy donors. Study observations and caveats: Several top significant clusters appeared, in a later analysis, to be linked to common viral pathogens. Most of the CMV-associated TCR beta chains (in a later analysis) appeared to be HLA-restricted. Most TCR sequences were seen very rarely across donors, but some public TCRs occurred in many.

In germline, CDR1 is SEHNR, CDR2 FQNEAQ (reference sequence). J was trimmed by 5 bases and V by 6 bases; bases with no gene match: 8. The CDR3 is 15 residues long. The material sequenced was PBMCs. The chain carries TRBV7-9 and TRBJ1-1; 11 bases fit TRBD1. This receptor was obtained from a girl aged 10-17 years in good health and CMV-seropositive. The DNA of the CDR3 is TGTGCCAGCAGTTACCCGGGACAGGGGGTTACTGAAGCTTTCTTT. This translates into CASSYPGQGVTEAFF. The full variable domain, with the rest looked up from reference TRBV7-9 and TRBJ1-1, is DTGVSQNPRHKITKRGQNVTFRCDPISEHNRLYWYRQTLGQGPEFLTYFQNEAQLEKSRLLSDRFSAERPKGSFSTLEIQRTEQGDSAMYLCASSYPGQGVTEAFFGQGTRLTVV.